The subject of this entry is one T cell receptor (beta chain). Its antigen is currently unknown. The data derive from a study of early T cells in non-severe SARS-CoV-2 infection. Study at large: Unsorted whole-blood RNA was sequenced in bulk, leaving chains unpaired.

Attachment of unique molecular identifiers to individual cDNA molecules was performed. From the 5' RACE reads, TCRdb called clonotypes with MiXCR, one entry per CDR3 protein. The table records over 30,000 distinct CDR3 sequences, about 4.5% of them present only once. Broader study findings: Missing private and CD4 specificities, VDJdb matching favored anti-spike CD8 responses.

This clonotype was sampled from an adult who was a healthcare worker with PCR-confirmed SARS-CoV-2 infection or an uninfected control (not recorded which). The sequenced material came from whole blood.

CDR3 loop: CASSLMGGSYGTGELFF. The CDR3 DNA reads TGTGCCAGCAGTTTAATGGGAGGCAGTTACGGCACCGGGGAGCTGTTTTTT. V and J are TRBV27 and TRBJ2-2; weak D call: TRBD2 (6 bases). This CDR3 spans 17 amino acids. The germline CDR1 and CDR2 sequences are MNHEY and SMNVEV (reference sequence). Trimming took 2 bases from V and 4 from J, leaving 17 bases between them.